Each of the 26 T cell receptor beta chains below was sequenced from the same sample in a study of blood T cell repertoires in COVID-19. The data were produced by immunoSEQ multiplex PCR, yet TCRdb's version contains in-frame clones alone and is incomplete. The sample yields 60,000 to 80,000 clones, approximately 85% seen once. The specimen sequenced was peripheral blood. The receptors stem from a man aged 45-65 years with acute or convalescent COVID-19.

The chain uses TRBV10-3 and TRBJ1-4, with TRBD1 identical over 10 bases. There are 18 residues in the CDR3. V lost 2 bases to trimming and J lost 6 bases; unmatched junction nucleotides: 12. Germline CDR1 is ENHRY and CDR2 is SYGVKD. The CDR3 region has the DNA TGTGCCATCAGTGAGGTGCTATTATCGACAGGGGGCGATGAAAAACTGTTTTTT. Protein product: CAISEVLLSTGGDEKLFF.

This chain uses TRBV24-1 with TRBJ2-1, with TRBD1 matching 8 bases. CDR1 is KGHDR and CDR2 is SFDVKD in the germline V gene. The CDR3 has 16 amino acids. J gave up 2 bases and V 4 bases, and 6 bases lay outside the gene matches. The CDR3 reads CATSDPGTGTYNEQFF. The CDR3 DNA reads TGTGCCACCAGTGACCCCGGGACAGGAACCTACAATGAGCAGTTCTTC.

The V gene is TRBV5-1, the J gene TRBJ2-1; no definite D call. Trimming pared 1 base from V and 6 bases from J, leaving 5 bases between. There are 12 residues in the CDR3. CDR1 is SGHRS, CDR2 YFSETQ, per germline. The DNA for the CDR3 is TGCGCCAGCAGCTTGCAGTTCAATGAGCAGTTCTTC. Its protein is CASSLQFNEQFF.

The rearrangement links TRBV11-2 to TRBJ2-1; 9 nucleotides line up with TRBD1. Trimming removed 8 bases from V and 1 base from J; junction bases left unmatched: 3. CDR3 length equals 14 residues. Germline CDR1 and CDR2: SGHAT and FQNNGV. CDR3 amino acids: CASGQGLSYNEQFF. The CDR3 DNA reads as TGTGCCAGCGGACAGGGGTTGTCCTACAATGAGCAGTTCTTC.

The CDR3 spells CAWSEVGEGEQFF. CDR3 nucleotides: TGTGCCTGGAGTGAGGTCGGAGAAGGTGAGCAGTTCTTC. The chain links TRBV30 to TRBJ2-1; D is unresolved. This CDR3 contains 13 residues. From germline, CDR1 is GTSNPN and CDR2 SVGIG (reference sequence). V was cut by 1 base and J by 9 bases, with 13 bases left in between.

V gene TRBV4-2 combines with J gene TRBJ2-5; D possibly corresponds to TRBD2 (5 bases). Germline values: CDR1 LGHNA, CDR2 YNFKEQ. Trimming left V 5 bases short and J 0 bases short, with 10 bases between. This CDR3 region has 14 residues. The CDR3 DNA follows: TGTGCCAGCAGCGCTACTAGGTACCAAGAGACCCAGTACTTC. Protein sequence: CASSATRYQETQYF.

The chain uses TRBV6-1 and TRBJ1-4; tentatively, D is TRBD1 (6 bases). The germline gives CDR1 MNHNS, CDR2 SASEGT. Trimming left V 1 base short and J 7 bases short, with 10 bases between. The CDR3 is 14 amino acids. The CDR3 here is CASSEDREVEKLFF. DNA of the CDR3: TGTGCCAGCAGTGAAGACAGGGAAGTTGAAAAACTGTTTTTT.

This chain joins TRBV9 and TRBJ2-1, with D unresolved. The length of the CDR3 is 15 residues. Trimming stripped 0 bases from V and 8 bases from J, with 15 bases between. The V gene's germline CDR1 is SGDLS and CDR2 YYNGEE. CDR3 region: CASSVATFGFHEQFF. The CDR3 DNA reads as TGTGCCAGCAGCGTAGCTACTTTCGGTTTCCATGAGCAGTTCTTC.

This sequence joins TRBV10-3 and TRBJ2-1; TRBD1 is a possible D gene (6 bases). Germline CDR1 reads ENHRY; CDR2 reads SYGVKD. The CDR3 is 15 amino acids. Trimming cost V 3 bases and J 9 bases, with 18 bases left between them. The CDR3 spells CAISDPTGSDIEQFF. The CDR3 region has the DNA TGTGCCATCAGTGACCCGACAGGCTCTGACATTGAGCAGTTCTTC.

As for this clone: Different DNA sequences within this sample yield the same CDR3. This CDR3 reads CASSLGETQYF. CDR3 DNA: TGTGCCAGCTCCCTCGGGGAGACCCAGTACTTC. The rearrangement joins TRBV12-3 or TRBV12-4 to TRBJ2-5; no clear D. This CDR3 has 11 residues. With 8 bases removed from V and 5 bases from J, the gap between germline ends came to 9 bases.

V is TRBV2 and J is TRBJ2-5, with 14 bases identical to TRBD2. Per the germline V gene, CDR1 is SNHLY and CDR2 is FYNNEI. The ends lost 3 bases at V and 7 bases at J; junction bases unmatched: 10. The length of the CDR3 is 17 residues. In DNA form, the CDR3 reads TGTGCCAGCAGTGACCGCACGACTAGCGGGGGGGCCGGGACCCAGTACTTC. It translates to CASSDRTTSGGAGTQYF.

This chain connects TRBV5-1 to TRBJ2-7, with D perhaps matching TRBD2 (6 bases). Trimming removed 0 bases at V and 2 bases at J, with 15 bases between. Germline V gene lookup returns CDR1 SGHRS and CDR2 YFSETQ. This CDR3 contains 16 residues. The CDR3 bases are TGCGCCAGCAGCTTGGCCGGGGGAATTGGACCCTACGAGCAGTACTTC. This codes for CASSLAGGIGPYEQYF.

This CDR3 reads CASSLPGQGPYEQYV. As DNA, the CDR3 is TGTGCCAGCAGCTTGCCCGGACAGGGACCCTACGAGCAGTACGTC. The V and J genes are TRBV5-5 and TRBJ2-7; 8 positions agree with TRBD1. V was clipped by 1 base and J by 2 bases; unmatched bases: 5. CDR1 and CDR2 (germline): SGHKS, YYEKEE (reference sequence). The CDR3 has 15 amino acids.

The CDR3 DNA reads TGTGCCAGTGGGAAGCGGACGGTATACAATCAGCCCCAGCATTTT. Amino acid sequence: CASGKRTVYNQPQHF. The rearrangement links TRBV19 to TRBJ1-5; the D is unclear. Trimming left V 8 bases short and J 3 bases short, with 17 bases between. The CDR3 sequence is 15 residues long. Germline loops: CDR1 LNHDA, CDR2 SQIVND (reference sequence).

This chain uses TRBV29-1 with TRBJ2-1, with D perhaps matching TRBD1 (5 bases). Per the germline V gene, CDR1 is SQVTM and CDR2 is ANQGSEA. Trimming took off 4 bases at V and 10 bases at J, with 17 bases between the two ends. The CDR3 contains 13 residues. CDR3 residues: CSVVARMGQEQFF. The DNA of the CDR3 is TGCAGCGTTGTAGCCCGGATGGGGCAAGAGCAGTTCTTC.

This clone was found once. At one boundary the junction diverges from the germline segment, which might be a read error. This rearrangement joins TRBV5-1 to TRBJ2-5; 7 nucleotides match TRBD2. This CDR3 is 14 amino acids long. Germline V gene sequence: CDR1 SGHRS, CDR2 YFSETQ. The CDR3 DNA reads as TGCGCCAGCAGCTTGAGCGGGGAGTCCGTGCATCGGGACTTC. This codes for CASSLSGESVHRDF.

V and J are TRBV2 and TRBJ2-5; 8 bases map to TRBD2. CDR3 length: 13 residues. The germline gives CDR1 SNHLY, CDR2 FYNNEI. V lost 7 bases to trimming and J lost 5 bases; unmatched junction nucleotides: 6. The CDR3 sequence: CASNRGGPETQYF. CDR3 bases: TGTGCCAGCAACCGGGGGGGGCCGGAGACCCAGTACTTC.

The rearrangement links TRBV5-1 to TRBJ1-1; TRBD1 aligns across 7 bases. CDR3 length: 14 amino acids. The germline V gene has CDR1 SGHRS and CDR2 YFSETQ. The trim removed 2 bases at V and 7 bases at J, leaving 8 bases unmatched. The CDR3 region has the DNA TGCGCCAGCAGCTTAACAGGGGTTATGAGTGAAGCTTTCTTT. This translates into CASSLTGVMSEAFF.

The J gene is TRBJ1-6, the V gene TRBV6-5, with D possibly matching TRBD1 (6 bases). Trimming took 2 bases from V and 5 from J, leaving 10 bases between them. The CDR3 has 15 amino acids. Germline CDR1 is MNHEY and CDR2 is SVGAGI. CDR3 residues: CASSYDRTDNSPLHF. The CDR3 DNA sequence: TGTGCCAGCAGTTACGACAGGACCGATAATTCACCCCTCCACTTT.

The J gene is TRBJ2-5, the V gene TRBV7-3, with unresolved D. Deletions cut 3 bases from V and 0 bases from J, with 5 bases between. CDR1 and CDR2 (germline): SGHTA, FQGTGA. This CDR3 spans 13 amino acids. The CDR3 here is CASSFADQETQYF. In nucleotides, the CDR3 is TGTGCCAGCAGCTTCGCGGACCAAGAGACCCAGTACTTC.

The chain carries TRBV6-2 or TRBV6-3 and TRBJ1-2; D gene ambiguous. Between the trimmed V and J ends, which lost 2 bases and 8 bases, there was a span of 15 bases. The CDR3 contains 14 residues. The germline CDR1 and CDR2 sequences are MNHEY and SVGEGT. The CDR3 loop reads CASSYASSMGGYTF. In DNA form, the CDR3 reads TGTGCCAGCAGTTACGCCTCTTCTATGGGCGGCTACACCTTC.

The V gene is TRBV27, the J gene TRBJ2-1; 8 bases align to TRBD1. Germline V CDR1 and CDR2: MNHEY, SMNVEV (reference sequence). The CDR3 covers 14 residues. J was trimmed by 7 bases and V by 5 bases; bases with no gene match: 7. CDR3 DNA sequence: TGTGCCAGCAGTCCCGGGACAGGCCGAAATGAGCAGTTCTTC. Translation: CASSPGTGRNEQFF.

The DNA of the CDR3 is TGCGCCAGCAGCCAAACCGACCGGGACTATCAAGAGACCCAGTACTTC. Encoded protein: CASSQTDRDYQETQYF. The chain joins TRBV4-1 to TRBJ2-5; 7 positions agree with TRBD2. The CDR3 is made up of 16 amino acids. The V gene's germline CDR1 is MGHRA and CDR2 YSYEKL. The ends lost 2 bases at V and 2 bases at J; junction bases unmatched: 8.

This clone was counted only a few times. The chain links TRBV30 to TRBJ1-6; 10 bases are shared with TRBD1. The CDR3 covers 16 residues. Germline V gene lookup returns CDR1 GTSNPN and CDR2 SVGIG (reference sequence). V dropped 2 bases and J dropped 8; count of bases not matched to a gene: 9. DNA of the CDR3: TGTGCCTGGAGTCTCGCGGACAGGGGGAACTATTCACCCCTCCACTTT. Its protein is CAWSLADRGNYSPLHF.

A word on this clone: The same CDR3 also results from other DNA sequences found in this sample. The genes are TRBV2 and TRBJ2-7; D is uncertain. This CDR3 contains 12 residues. Trimming removed 3 bases at V and 3 bases at J, with 6 bases between. Germline V gives CDR1 SNHLY, CDR2 FYNNEI. CDR3 coding DNA: TGTGCCAGCAGTGAGTCGCGCTACGAGCAGTACTTC. Translation: CASSESRYEQYF.

This clone has a single count. The rearrangement links TRBV7-6 to TRBJ2-2; D unresolved. The CDR3 spans 16 residues. Germline lookup yields CDR1 SGHVS and CDR2 FNYEAQ. The V end was cut by 1 base, the J end by 3 bases, with 12 bases between. This chain's CDR3 is CASSLGPRTDTGELFF. CDR3 DNA sequence: TGTGCCAGCAGCTTAGGTCCCCGAACGGACACCGGGGAGCTGTTTTTT.